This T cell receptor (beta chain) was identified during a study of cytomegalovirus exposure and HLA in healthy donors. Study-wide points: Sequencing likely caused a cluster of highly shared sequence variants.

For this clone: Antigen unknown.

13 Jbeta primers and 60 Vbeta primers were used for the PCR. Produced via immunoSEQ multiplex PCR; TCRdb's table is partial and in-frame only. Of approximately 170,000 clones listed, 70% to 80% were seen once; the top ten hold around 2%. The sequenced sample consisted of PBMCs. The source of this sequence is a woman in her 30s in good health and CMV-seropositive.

CDR3 sequence: CASSVGNRGGTYEQYF. The CDR3 DNA reads as TGTGCCAGCAGCGTAGGAAACAGGGGGGGGACCTACGAGCAGTACTTC. The rearrangement links TRBV9 to TRBJ2-7, with D tentatively TRBD1 (8 bases). Germline-derived CDR1 and CDR2 are SGDLS and YYNGEE. The CDR3 extends over 16 amino acids. V gave up 0 bases and J gave up 2 bases, with 15 bases separating them.